The 25 T cell receptor beta chains reported below all come from one sample, sequenced in a study of OX40 agonist ivuxolimab in advanced cancers. Method: immunoSEQ multiplex PCR; TCRdb's copy keeps in-frame clones and lacks some. The table includes under 100,000 clones, 90% detected once. The sample consisted of CD4+ or CD8+ T cells sorted from blood, taken in a trial of the OX40 agonist ivuxolimab. The receptor set was obtained from an adult with an advanced solid tumor such as melanoma, head and neck, liver or kidney cancer.

The rearrangement joins TRBV4-1 to TRBJ2-1, with 10 bases that match TRBD1. Germline V gene data show CDR1 as MGHRA and CDR2 as YSYEKL. V lost 1 base to trimming and J lost 6 bases; unmatched junction nucleotides: 0. The CDR3 loop spans 14 amino acids. The DNA of the CDR3 is TGCGCCAGCAGCCAAGGGACAGGGGGCAATGAGCAGTTCTTC. Translation: CASSQGTGGNEQFF.

This clone was observed a handful of times. The chain links TRBV5-6 to TRBJ1-3, with D uncertain. V lost 0 bases and J lost 2, with 9 bases in between. This CDR3 contains 15 residues. The germline V gene encodes CDR1 SGHDT and CDR2 YYEEEE. CDR3: CASSLGLHTGNTIYF. The CDR3 coding sequence is TGTGCCAGCAGCTTGGGGCTACATACTGGAAACACCATATATTTT.

This clone was recorded once. The chain joins TRBV2 to TRBJ2-3, with 7 bases matching TRBD1. The trim removed 6 bases at V and 1 base at J, leaving 7 bases unmatched. CDR3 size: 15 residues. The V gene's germline CDR1 is SNHLY and CDR2 FYNNEI. The chain's CDR3 is CASSHRGVGTDTQYF. The CDR3 DNA sequence: TGTGCCAGCAGCCACAGGGGTGTGGGCACAGATACGCAGTATTTT. The variable domain in full, completed from reference TRBV2 and TRBJ2-3, reads EPEVTQTPSHQVTQMGQEVILRCVPISNHLYFYWYRQILGQKVEFLVSFYNNEISEKSEIFDDQFSVERPDGSNFTLKIRSTKLEDSAMYFCASSHRGVGTDTQYFGPGTRLTVL.

V gene TRBV19 combines with J gene TRBJ2-7; D may be TRBD1 (6 bases). This CDR3 spans 14 amino acids. V dropped 6 bases and J dropped 3 bases, with 15 bases sitting between them. Germline CDR1 is LNHDA and CDR2 is SQIVND (reference sequence). CDR3: CASRSNQGNYEQYF. DNA for the CDR3: TGTGCCAGTAGATCGAACCAGGGGAACTACGAGCAGTACTTC.

The V call is TRBV6-1, the J call TRBJ1-3, with 7 bases aligning to TRBD1. The V and J ends lost 6 bases and 4 bases, in that order; junction bases with no gene match: 6. Germline CDR1 reads MNHNS; CDR2 reads SASEGT. This CDR3 contains 14 residues. CDR3: CASRPRTGGNTIYF. The CDR3 nucleotides read TGTGCCAGCAGGCCTCGGACAGGAGGAAACACCATATATTTT.

The CDR3 DNA reads as TGTGCCAGCAGTTCAGGGCCCTTGGGTCCCCAGCATTTT. This gives the protein CASSSGPLGPQHF. The genes are TRBV5-6 and TRBJ1-5; D possibly corresponds to TRBD1 (5 bases). V was trimmed by 5 bases and J by 10 bases, leaving 16 bases between them. The CDR3 runs 13 residues. Per germline, CDR1 SGHDT and CDR2 YYEEEE.

The chain combines TRBV4-1 with TRBJ2-1; D is perhaps TRBD2 (5 bases). The V end lost 1 base, the J end lost 10 bases, and 23 bases lay between the germline ends. Germline V CDR1 and CDR2: MGHRA, YSYEKL. The CDR3 spans 17 residues. Here the CDR3 reads CASSQGLAGPRRREQFF. The CDR3 DNA reads TGCGCCAGCAGCCAAGGTCTGGCGGGCCCTCGAAGACGGGAGCAGTTCTTC.

The chain uses TRBV29-1 and TRBJ2-3; a possible D gene is TRBD2 (6 bases). Germline V gives CDR1 SQVTM, CDR2 ANQGSEA. CDR3 length: 16 residues. V lost 2 bases to trimming and J lost 2 bases, with 17 bases between them. The CDR3 reads CSVETLAGPYTDTQYF. The CDR3 nucleotides are TGCAGCGTTGAAACCCTTGCGGGGCCATACACAGATACGCAGTATTTT.

In its sample, this clone was seen a few times. The rearrangement links TRBV6-1 to TRBJ1-2; 9 bases match TRBD1. V was clipped by 7 bases and J by 4 bases; unmatched bases: 7. The CDR3 totals 14 residues. CDR1 and CDR2 from the germline V gene are MNHNS and SASEGT. The CDR3 bases are TGTGCCAGCAATCCCGGGACAGGGCCCTATGGCTACACCTTC. Its translation is CASNPGTGPYGYTF.

This clone was observed once. The CDR3 sequence is CASRADNNYGYTF. The DNA for the CDR3 is TGTGCCAGCAGAGCCGACAACAACTATGGCTACACCTTC. V is TRBV6-1 and J is TRBJ1-2, with D unclear. This CDR3 contains 13 residues. Germline CDR1 and CDR2: MNHNS and SASEGT. V was shortened by 6 bases and J by 2 bases, with 10 bases between the two germline ends.

This rearrangement joins TRBV7-2 to TRBJ1-3; D is possibly TRBD1 (6 bases). The CDR3 is 16 residues long. V was shortened by 5 bases and J by 2 bases, with 16 bases between the two germline ends. The V gene's germline CDR1 is SGHTA and CDR2 FQGNSA. DNA for the CDR3: TGTGCCAGCAGCCGAGCTCCGGGACAAACTGGAAACACCATATATTTT. It encodes CASSRAPGQTGNTIYF.

The chain couples TRBV4-1 to TRBJ2-3; the match to TRBD2 covers 8 bases. The CDR3 sequence is 20 residues long. The V gene end was trimmed by 0 bases and the J gene end by 0 bases; junction bases not matched to a gene: 14. In germline, CDR1 is MGHRA, CDR2 YSYEKL. CDR3 nucleotide sequence: TGCGCCAGCAGCCAAGATATGAGTGGTAGCGGGGTCTCTAGCACAGATACGCAGTATTTT. Translation gives CASSQDMSGSGVSSTDTQYF.

The chain uses TRBV5-1 and TRBJ2-5, with 11 bases lining up with TRBD1. This CDR3 is 15 amino acids long. Germline CDR1 reads SGHRS; CDR2 reads YFSETQ. Unmatched junction bases numbered 2, after V lost 0 bases and J lost 4 bases. CDR3 in DNA: TGCGCCAGCAGCTTGGCCGGGACAGGGGGAGAGACCCAGTACTTC. It encodes CASSLAGTGGETQYF.

This chain links TRBV11-3 with TRBJ2-3; D possibly corresponds to TRBD2 (7 bases). This CDR3 has 17 amino acids. Trimming stripped 3 bases from V and 6 bases from J, with 22 bases between. Germline V lookup: CDR1 SGHNT, CDR2 YENEEA. CDR3 in amino acids: CASSFGRGLTQGDTQYF. Here the CDR3 DNA reads TGTGCCAGCAGCTTCGGAAGGGGACTAACCCAGGGGGATACGCAGTATTTT.

This clone occurred a few times. The genes are TRBV19 and TRBJ2-7, with 8 bases identical to TRBD2. Germline assignment: CDR1 LNHDA and CDR2 SQIVND (reference sequence). The CDR3 has 15 amino acids. Germline trimming cut 0 bases from V and 2 bases from J; bases unmatched to any gene: 3. CDR3 in DNA: TGTGCCAGTAGTATAGAAGCGGGGGTAACCTACGAGCAGTACTTC. This sequence encodes CASSIEAGVTYEQYF. Filled out from reference TRBV19 and TRBJ2-7, the complete variable domain reads DGGITQSPKYLFRKEGQNVTLSCEQNLNHDAMYWYRQDPGQGLRLIYYSQIVNDFQKGDIAEGYSVSREKKESFPLTVTSAQKNPTAFYLCASSIEAGVTYEQYFGPGTRLTVT.

The chain is built from TRBV6-6 and TRBJ2-5, with a weak D call TRBD1 (6 bases). Germline CDR1 reads MNHNY; CDR2 reads SVGAGI (reference sequence). The CDR3 runs to 12 residues. V lost 6 bases and J 4 bases, leaving 9 bases between the germline ends. CDR3 residues: CASRQGGETQYF. In DNA, the CDR3 is TGTGCCAGCAGGCAAGGGGGAGAGACCCAGTACTTC.

The genes are TRBV27 and TRBJ1-5; D might be TRBD1 (5 bases). Trimming cost V 2 bases and J 5 bases, with 16 bases left between them. This CDR3 has 16 amino acids. Per the germline V gene, CDR1 is MNHEY and CDR2 is SMNVEV (reference sequence). The CDR3: CASSLPSLTDYQPQHF. The CDR3 DNA reads as TGTGCCAGCAGTTTACCGTCCCTGACAGACTATCAGCCCCAGCATTTT.

The genes are TRBV5-8 and TRBJ2-7, with a tentative D call TRBD1 (5 bases). The V end was cut by 0 bases, the J end by 4 bases, with 14 bases between. The CDR3 covers 15 residues. Germline assignment: CDR1 SGHTS and CDR2 YDEGEE. The CDR3 here is CASSLDYTGFYEQYF. The CDR3 coding sequence is TGTGCCAGCAGCTTGGACTATACAGGATTTTACGAGCAGTACTTC. Complete variable domain (other parts from reference TRBV5-8 and TRBJ2-7): EAGVTQSPTHLIKTRGQQATLRCSPISGHTSVYWYQQALGLGLQFLLWYDEGEERNRGNFPPRFSGRQFPNYSSELNVNALELEDSALYLCASSLDYTGFYEQYFGPGTRLTVT.

The rearrangement links TRBV29-1 to TRBJ2-1; the D gene could be TRBD1 or TRBD2 (5 bases each). The CDR3 runs to 15 residues. Trimming shortened V by 2 bases and J by 6 bases, and 17 bases separated the two germline ends. The germline V gene encodes CDR1 SQVTM and CDR2 ANQGSEA. The CDR3 loop is CSVENPGRGVNEQFF. In DNA, the CDR3 is TGCAGCGTTGAAAACCCGGGACGAGGGGTCAATGAGCAGTTCTTC.

V gene TRBV27 combines with J gene TRBJ1-1, with D unresolved. CDR1 is MNHEY, CDR2 SMNVEV, per germline (reference sequence). CDR3 size: 15 residues. Trimming took off 0 bases at V and 4 bases at J, with 12 bases between the two ends. The CDR3 coding sequence is TGTGCCAGCAGTTTATCGGGCACCCGGGGCACTGAAGCTTTCTTT. Encoded protein: CASSLSGTRGTEAFF.

This rearrangement joins TRBV5-1 to TRBJ1-6; possibly TRBD1 for D (5 bases). CDR3 size: 15 residues. Germline CDR1 and CDR2: SGHRS and YFSETQ. V lost 0 bases and J lost 7, with 11 bases in between. The CDR3 DNA follows: TGCGCCAGCAGCTTGGGACAGATAGGGAATTCACCCCTCCACTTT. It yields the protein CASSLGQIGNSPLHF.

This chain uses TRBV9 with TRBJ2-3; TRBD2 matches 12 bases. This CDR3 is 17 amino acids long. After removal of 0 bases from V and 11 bases from J, the junction contained 13 bases not matched to a gene. The germline V gene encodes CDR1 SGDLS and CDR2 YYNGEE. CDR3: CASSVELGLAGPFEQYF. CDR3 DNA: TGTGCCAGCAGCGTAGAATTAGGACTAGCGGGACCCTTTGAGCAGTATTTT.

This clone was counted a single time. CDR3 region: CASSPDRNYGYTF. The CDR3 nucleotides are TGTGCCAGCAGCCCCGACAGGAACTATGGCTACACCTTC. This chain connects TRBV5-6 to TRBJ1-2; the D gene is possibly TRBD1 (6 bases). There are 13 residues in the CDR3. The germline V gene has CDR1 SGHDT and CDR2 YYEEEE. Trimming pared 4 bases from V and 2 bases from J, leaving 9 bases between.

The chain combines TRBV5-1 with TRBJ1-4, with D possibly TRBD1 on 6 matching bases. Trimming left V 4 bases short and J 3 bases short, with 13 bases between. This CDR3 spans 15 amino acids. The germline V gene encodes CDR1 SGHRS and CDR2 YFSETQ. In DNA, the CDR3 is TGCGCCAGCAGCGGGCAGGGGATGGCTAATGAAAAACTGTTTTTT. Translating gives CASSGQGMANEKLFF.

The chain links TRBV19 to TRBJ1-5; D gene ambiguous. The CDR3 length is 13 residues. The V end was cut by 6 bases, the J end by 8 bases, with 14 bases between. The germline V gene has CDR1 LNHDA and CDR2 SQIVND (reference sequence). The CDR3: CASSPPFLEPQHF. The CDR3 nucleotides are TGTGCCAGTAGCCCCCCTTTCTTGGAGCCCCAGCATTTT.